The next 25 T cell receptor beta chains were all read from a single sample in a study of shared clonotypes between healthy human individuals. Naive CD8 cells comprised CD45RO-negative, CCR7-positively selected cells, excluding terminally differentiated effector memory CD45RA+ cells. Profiled with immunoSEQ multiplex PCR; TCRdb holds only in-frame clones, not every one. The repertoire holds around 2,000,000 clones, with 85% to 95% as singletons. The material sequenced was naive CD8+ T cells sorted from blood. These receptors all stem from a man aged 18 to 30 in good health.

For this clone: The identical CDR3 is also encoded by other nucleotide sequences in the sample. The chain employs TRBV13 and TRBJ2-1; tentative D call: TRBD2 (6 bases). CDR1 and CDR2 from the germline V gene are PRHDT and FYEKMQ (reference sequence). This CDR3 spans 13 amino acids. The V end was cut by 4 bases, the J end by 5 bases, with 9 bases between. CDR3 region: CASSSGLNNEQFF. CDR3 sequence (DNA): TGTGCCAGCAGCTCAGGACTAAACAATGAGCAGTTCTTC.

The chain joins TRBV27 to TRBJ2-7, with a tentative D call TRBD2 (6 bases). V lost 8 bases and J lost 5, with 13 bases in between. The germline gives CDR1 MNHEY, CDR2 SMNVEV (reference sequence). The CDR3 contains 12 residues. The CDR3 bases are TGTGCCAGCGGCCGGGGGATCGACGAGCAGTACTTC. It specifies CASGRGIDEQYF.

The chain has TRBV11-2 and TRBJ2-7; no definite D call. This CDR3 is built from 13 residues. Per germline, CDR1 SGHAT and CDR2 FQNNGV. V shed 2 bases and J shed 6 bases, with 11 bases lying between them. In DNA, the CDR3 is TGTGCCAGCAGCTTACTATCGGGCGCCGAGCAGTACTTC. It specifies CASSLLSGAEQYF.

The rearrangement links TRBV5-8 to TRBJ2-5, with D perhaps matching TRBD1 (5 bases). CDR3 length equals 13 residues. Germline V gene lookup returns CDR1 SGHTS and CDR2 YDEGEE. Trimming left V 4 bases short and J 2 bases short, with 9 bases between. The CDR3 region is CASSMTDQETQYF. DNA for the CDR3: TGTGCCAGCAGCATGACAGATCAAGAGACCCAGTACTTC.

Turning to this clone: One end of the junction is discordant with germline, which a read error may explain. Other DNA sequences within the sample encode an identical CDR3. V gene TRBV5-1 combines with J gene TRBJ2-7; unclear D gene. The CDR3 has 15 amino acids. Germline V gene data show CDR1 as SGHRS and CDR2 as YFSETQ. CDR3: CASSLGVGWAYEQYF. The CDR3 nucleotides read TGCGCCAGCAGCTTGGGCGTAGGGTGGGCCTACGAGCAGTATTTC.

The V and J genes are TRBV6-1 and TRBJ2-1, with 7 nucleotides matching TRBD1. CDR1 is MNHNS and CDR2 is SASEGT in the germline V gene. The CDR3 runs 16 residues. Losses at the gene ends were 0 bases for V and 14 bases for J; bases not matched to a gene: 16. The CDR3 coding sequence is TGTGCCAGCAGTGAAGCCTACAGACAGGGATGGCAGGAAGAGTTCTTC. Translation gives CASSEAYRQGWQEEFF.

J is TRBJ2-6 and V is TRBV2, with 8 bases fitting TRBD1. Trimming removed 4 bases from V and 4 bases from J; junction bases left unmatched: 6. This CDR3 is 16 amino acids long. Germline V gene data show CDR1 as SNHLY and CDR2 as FYNNEI. The DNA for the CDR3 is TGTGCCAGCAGTGCAGGGGGCCTGAACGGGGCCAACGTCCTGACTTTC. Translating gives CASSAGGLNGANVLTF.

This clone appeared once. CDR3 coding DNA: TGCGCCAGCAGCCAAGAGAGGGGGGCAGGATCTGGGGCCAACGTCCTGACTTTC. Its protein is CASSQERGAGSGANVLTF. The chain carries TRBV4-1 and TRBJ2-6; tentatively, D is TRBD1 or TRBD2 (6 bases each). Germline assignment: CDR1 MGHRA and CDR2 YSYEKL. V was cut by 0 bases and J by 1 base, with 13 bases left in between. There are 18 residues in the CDR3.

This clone has only one observation. V gene TRBV13 combines with J gene TRBJ1-3; possibly TRBD1 for D (6 bases). This CDR3 comprises 15 residues. The V and J ends lost 3 bases and 2 bases respectively, with 11 bases between them. CDR1 and CDR2 from the germline V gene are PRHDT and FYEKMQ (reference sequence). The CDR3 here is CASSFGQNTGNTIYF. The CDR3 coding sequence is TGTGCCAGCAGCTTTGGACAGAATACTGGAAACACCATATATTTT.

This sequence joins TRBV7-9 and TRBJ2-1, with no clear D. V dropped 0 bases and J dropped 10 bases, with 7 bases sitting between them. The CDR3 runs 12 residues. From germline, CDR1 is SEHNR and CDR2 FQNEAQ (reference sequence). The CDR3 sequence is CASSLAMLEQFF. CDR3 nucleotide sequence: TGTGCCAGCAGCTTAGCGATGCTAGAGCAGTTCTTC.

The V call is TRBV5-6, the J call TRBJ1-6; D unclear. The V end lost 4 bases, the J end lost 2 bases, and 16 bases lay between the germline ends. Germline CDR1 and CDR2: SGHDT and YYEEEE. The CDR3 runs to 17 residues. This chain's CDR3 is CASSPGPLDPYNSPLHF. The CDR3 DNA follows: TGTGCCAGCAGCCCCGGACCCTTAGACCCCTATAATTCACCCCTCCACTTT.

The genes are TRBV7-2 and TRBJ2-2, with a weak D call TRBD2 (5 bases). V lost 7 bases to trimming and J lost 7 bases, with 13 bases between them. The CDR3 loop spans 13 amino acids. Germline-derived CDR1 and CDR2 are SGHTA and FQGNSA. The CDR3 region is CASTTFAGGELFF. The CDR3 DNA reads as TGTGCCAGCACTACTTTCGCGGGCGGGGAGCTGTTTTTT.

In DNA form, the CDR3 reads TGTGCCAGCAGTGTTCAGACAGGGAATCTCCAGCCATACAATGAGCAGTTCTTC. It codes for CASSVQTGNLQPYNEQFF. V and J are TRBV2 and TRBJ2-1; 7 bases are shared with TRBD1. Germline CDR1 reads SNHLY; CDR2 reads FYNNEI. V lost 4 bases, J lost 4 bases, and 16 bases stayed unmatched. The CDR3 length is 18 residues.

J is TRBJ2-5 and V is TRBV9; D perhaps matches TRBD1 (5 bases). V shed 1 base and J shed 1 base, with 11 bases lying between them. Germline V gene data show CDR1 as SGDLS and CDR2 as YYNGEE. The CDR3 consists of 15 residues. In DNA form, the CDR3 reads TGTGCCAGCAGCGTACAGGGCTTTTCCCAAGAGACCCAGTACTTC. Protein: CASSVQGFSQETQYF.

The chain is built from TRBV6-5 and TRBJ2-3; possible D gene TRBD1, 6 bases. This CDR3 has 15 residues. The germline V and J ends were trimmed by 7 bases and 4 bases, with 18 bases remaining between them. Germline assignment: CDR1 MNHEY and CDR2 SVGAGI. The CDR3 here is CASIAWAGAPDTQYF. The CDR3 bases are TGTGCCAGCATTGCCTGGGCAGGGGCCCCAGATACGCAGTATTTT.

The J gene is TRBJ2-3, the V gene TRBV5-6, with D hard to call. The CDR3 length is 13 residues. Trimming took 4 bases from V and 7 from J, leaving 13 bases between them. Germline CDR1 and CDR2: SGHDT and YYEEEE. CDR3 residues: CASSMAVGNTQYF. In DNA, the CDR3 is TGTGCCAGCAGCATGGCGGTGGGGAATACGCAGTATTTT.

The chain carries TRBV9 and TRBJ1-1; D gene uncertain. The CDR3 loop spans 14 amino acids. V was clipped by 6 bases and J by 0 bases, with 12 bases between them. Germline CDR1 reads SGDLS; CDR2 reads YYNGEE. The CDR3 here is CASNPRELNTEAFF. As DNA, the CDR3 is TGTGCCAGCAACCCACGGGAGTTGAACACTGAAGCTTTCTTT.

In this sample, this clone turned up a few times. The chain is built from TRBV4-3 and TRBJ1-1; possibly TRBD1 for D (6 bases). The CDR3 length is 15 residues. Germline-derived CDR1 and CDR2 are LGHNA and YSLEER. V was trimmed by 1 base and J by 3 bases, leaving 12 bases between them. The CDR3 loop reads CASSQVWGGDTEAFF. The CDR3 coding sequence is TGCGCCAGCAGCCAAGTCTGGGGGGGCGACACTGAAGCTTTCTTT.

This chain connects TRBV28 to TRBJ1-4; D may be TRBD1 (5 bases). The length of the CDR3 is 17 residues. V shed 2 bases and J shed 8 bases, with 21 bases lying between them. Germline lookup yields CDR1 MDHEN and CDR2 SYDVKM. CDR3 sequence reads: CASSLEWLGGVGEKLFF. The CDR3 bases are TGTGCCAGCAGTTTAGAGTGGTTGGGGGGGGTTGGAGAAAAACTGTTTTTT.

The V and J genes are TRBV19 and TRBJ2-7; D might be TRBD1 or TRBD2, each matching 5 bases. CDR3 length: 14 residues. CDR1 is LNHDA, CDR2 SQIVND, per germline (reference sequence). Between the trimmed V and J ends, which lost 6 bases and 1 base, there was a span of 13 bases. The chain's CDR3 is CASSLRDASYEQYF. The CDR3 coding sequence is TGTGCCAGTAGCCTCAGGGACGCTTCCTACGAGCAGTACTTC.

J is TRBJ1-6 and V is TRBV10-2; D gene unclear. The germline CDR1 and CDR2 sequences are WSHSY and SAAADI. This CDR3 contains 13 residues. V lost 7 bases and J 9 bases, leaving 13 bases between the germline ends. CDR3: CASTKGGSSPLHF. The DNA of the CDR3 is TGCGCCAGCACTAAGGGAGGGAGTTCACCCCTCCACTTT.

The chain uses TRBV4-3 and TRBJ1-1; 7 bases agree with TRBD1. The trim removed 4 bases at V and 5 bases at J, leaving 10 bases unmatched. The CDR3 extends over 15 amino acids. Germline V gene data show CDR1 as LGHNA and CDR2 as YSLEER. As DNA, the CDR3 is TGCGCCAGCAGCCCCGCAACAGGGGCGGGTACTGAAGCTTTCTTT. This translates into CASSPATGAGTEAFF.

V is TRBV28 and J is TRBJ1-5; no firm D call. V gave up 2 bases and J gave up 5 bases, with 10 bases separating them. Germline V lookup: CDR1 MDHEN, CDR2 SYDVKM. This CDR3 is 14 amino acids long. CDR3 in amino acids: CASSLGREDQPQHF. In nucleotides, the CDR3 is TGTGCCAGCAGTTTAGGTAGGGAGGATCAGCCCCAGCATTTT.

V is TRBV11-2 and J is TRBJ2-6, with TRBD1 identical over 8 bases. The junction had 8 bases not matched to a gene; V was cut back by 0 bases and J by 4 bases. Germline V CDR1 and CDR2: SGHAT, FQNNGV. The CDR3 has 18 residues. The CDR3 bases are TGTGCCAGCAGCTTAGAAGGCAGGGGGCTTGCGGGGGCCAACGTCCTGACTTTC. Encoded protein: CASSLEGRGLAGANVLTF.

The chain employs TRBV13 and TRBJ2-7; 10 bases are a match to TRBD2. Germline V lookup: CDR1 PRHDT, CDR2 FYEKMQ (reference sequence). The CDR3 spans 14 residues. The V segment lost 5 bases and the J segment 0 bases; nucleotides outside the gene matches: 1. CDR3 nucleotide sequence: TGTGCCAGCAGCCGGACTAGCGGCTCCTACGAGCAGTACTTC. It codes for CASSRTSGSYEQYF.